The clone carrying this T cell receptor beta chain was counted between two and nine times. The antigen is unknown. Amplified TCR beta CDR3 regions derived from RNA transcripts. HTBI primers were the set used in a first-round RT-PCR of the TCR CDR3. TCRdb processed the multiplex PCR reads anew with MiXCR; each CDR3 protein has one entry. The sample lists 700,000 or so distinct CDR3 sequences, about 14% occurring once. This sample stems from a study of T cells in Graves' hyperthyroidism and ophthalmopathy. Study-wide background: Peripheral blood specimens were obtained at initial diagnosis, prior to any treatment.

Whole-study results and caveats: Blood held most thyroid clonotypes expanded above 0.001 frequency. Stable hyperthyroidism was told apart from ophthalmopathy by a model built on 13 V-J features.

The CDR3 extends over 17 amino acids. Germline CDR1 is LGHNA and CDR2 is YSLEER. The V end lost 2 bases, the J end lost 3 bases, and 16 bases lay between the germline ends. The sequenced sample was blood. V gene TRBV4-3 combines with J gene TRBJ2-2; tentatively, D is TRBD2 (6 bases). This receptor was obtained from a woman in her fifties or sixties with Graves' ophthalmopathy. In DNA form, the CDR3 reads TGCGCCAGCAGCCAAACACCGGGACTTTCTTACACCGGGGAGCTGTTTTTT. Translation gives CASSQTPGLSYTGELFF.